This T cell receptor (beta chain) appears in the sequencing data of a study of cytomegalovirus exposure and HLA in healthy donors. Study-wide results and caveats: Reportedly, cytomegalovirus status was diagnosed with high sensitivity and specificity. In the 90 to 150 validation repertoires, about 94% of cluster scores exceeded 0, per a later analysis.

On this clone: No antigen is known for it.

Only in-frame clones appear in the TCRdb table, and some are missing; sequencing was by immunoSEQ multiplex PCR. Among about 82,000 clones listed, more than 85% were seen once. This CDR3 is built from 13 residues. Trimming took 2 bases from V and 2 from J; bases not matched to a gene: 2. The germline V gene has CDR1 SQVTM and CDR2 ANQGSEA. The TCR sequence derives from a man aged 18-30 years in good health and CMV-seronegative. Sequences were obtained from PBMCs. The chain employs TRBV29-1 and TRBJ1-2; 7 bases are shared with TRBD1. Written as DNA, the CDR3 is TGCAGCGTTGAACAGGGGGTCAACTATGGCTACACCTTC. Translated, it gives CSVEQGVNYGYTF.